A single sample gave rise to the 30 T cell receptor beta chains below, sequenced in a study of cytomegalovirus exposure and HLA in healthy donors. Use of 60 Vbeta and 13 Jbeta primers characterized the PCR. Assay: immunoSEQ multiplex PCR; the TCRdb copy retains only in-frame clones and omits some. Of 150,000 to 200,000 clones detected, approximately 86% appear once; the ten largest clones hold about 1.5%. Sequenced: PBMCs. The receptor source for this set is a male donor in good health and CMV-seronegative.

The rearrangement joins TRBV6-1 to TRBJ2-5; the D gene is possibly TRBD1 (5 bases). The J call may be in error: the DNA end matches TRBJ2-7 better. Germline V gives CDR1 MNHNS, CDR2 SASEGT. The CDR3 covers 14 residues. The CDR3 nucleotides read TGTGCCAGCAGTGAAGAGGGGCTTTCCTACGAGCAGTACTTC. This encodes CASSEEGLSYEQYF.

The chain has TRBV2 and TRBJ1-2; 8 positions agree with TRBD1. This CDR3 has 14 amino acids. Germline V gives CDR1 SNHLY, CDR2 FYNNEI. Trimming cost V 5 bases and J 5 bases; bases outside gene matches: 7. CDR3 sequence reads: CASSTTGGDYGYTF. The DNA for the CDR3 is TGTGCCAGCAGTACCACAGGGGGAGATTATGGCTACACCTTC.

The chain employs TRBV10-3 and TRBJ2-1, with 13 bases matching TRBD2. CDR3 size: 16 residues. Germline loops: CDR1 ENHRY, CDR2 SYGVKD. J lost 8 bases, V lost 9 bases, and 13 bases had no gene match. CDR3 nucleotides: TGTGCCATTCGTAGCGCCGGGACTAGCGGGATCGATGAGCAGTTCTTC. Translating gives CAIRSAGTSGIDEQFF.

This rearrangement joins TRBV23-1 to TRBJ1-1; D might be TRBD1 (6 bases). TRBV23-1 is an ORF, and what it does is uncertain. This CDR3 spans 17 amino acids. Trimming cost V 2 bases and J 0 bases, with 16 bases left between them. The CDR3 here is CASSQLRGGEMNTEAFF. For the CDR3, the DNA is TGCGCCAGCAGTCAACTGAGGGGGGGCGAGATGAACACTGAAGCTTTCTTT.

This chain's CDR3 is CAISESGRGRNYEQYF. Here the CDR3 DNA reads TGTGCCATCAGTGAGTCGGGAAGGGGGCGAAACTACGAGCAGTACTTC. This chain uses TRBV10-3 with TRBJ2-7, with 7 bases lining up with TRBD1. Germline values: CDR1 ENHRY, CDR2 SYGVKD. J gave up 3 bases and V 0 bases, and 8 bases lay outside the gene matches. This CDR3 contains 16 residues.

The V call is TRBV5-1, the J call TRBJ1-6; the D gene is possibly TRBD1 (6 bases). The CDR3 is 19 amino acids. The V gene lost 1 base and the J gene lost 5 bases, with 22 bases spanning the gap. The germline V gene encodes CDR1 SGHRS and CDR2 YFSETQ. CDR3 nucleotide sequence: TGCGCCAGCAGCTTGTTTTTGTCGGACCGGGACAACAATAATTCACCCCTCCACTTT. Its translation is CASSLFLSDRDNNNSPLHF.

There are a few counts of this clone. The rearrangement uses TRBV6-6 and TRBJ2-1; a weak D match, TRBD1 (5 bases). Trimming stripped 5 bases from V and 6 bases from J, with 20 bases between. The CDR3 loop spans 16 amino acids. Germline CDR1 is MNHNY and CDR2 is SVGAGI (reference sequence). Here the CDR3 reads CASSPGAKTAGNEQFF. CDR3 DNA: TGTGCCAGCAGTCCAGGTGCCAAGACAGCCGGCAATGAGCAGTTCTTC.

The chain is built from TRBV2 and TRBJ1-4; D gene ambiguous. Germline assignment: CDR1 SNHLY and CDR2 FYNNEI. Trimming removed 8 bases from V and 2 bases from J, with 9 bases in between. This CDR3 contains 13 residues. CDR3 bases: TGTGCCAGCCTCCAGGCCACTAATGAAAAACTGTTTTTT. It encodes CASLQATNEKLFF.

The CDR3 nucleotides read TGTGCCACAAAAGACAGGGTGGGTTCTAGCAATCAGCCCCAGCATTTT. Protein product: CATKDRVGSSNQPQHF. The rearrangement joins TRBV19 to TRBJ1-5; 7 bases map to TRBD1. V gave up 10 bases and J gave up 0 bases; unmatched junction bases: 12. Germline V CDR1 and CDR2: LNHDA, SQIVND (reference sequence). The CDR3 loop spans 16 amino acids.

J is TRBJ1-2 and V is TRBV28; 7 bases are a match to TRBD1. V lost 6 bases, J lost 9 bases, and 13 bases stayed unmatched. The CDR3 sequence is 14 residues long. CDR1 and CDR2 from the germline V gene are MDHEN and SYDVKM. The CDR3 coding sequence is TGTGCCAGCAGGCCCGGACAGGTGGCGTTAAGCTACACCTTC. Its protein is CASRPGQVALSYTF.

V usage is TRBV4-2 and J usage is TRBJ2-7, with a possible D match to TRBD1 (6 bases). Per the germline V gene, CDR1 is LGHNA and CDR2 is YNFKEQ. The length of the CDR3 is 16 residues. The germline V and J ends were trimmed by 1 base and 0 bases, with 13 bases remaining between them. The CDR3 here is CASSQATGLSSYEQYF. The CDR3 nucleotides read TGTGCCAGCAGCCAAGCTACAGGGCTGAGCTCCTACGAGCAGTACTTC.

The DNA for the CDR3 is TGTGCCAGCAGCTTGGCCGGGACAGGGGCAAACACCATATATTTT. Its translation: CASSLAGTGANTIYF. V gene TRBV5-4 combines with J gene TRBJ1-3; TRBD1 matches at 10 bases. The CDR3 sequence is 15 residues long. Germline-derived CDR1 and CDR2 are SGHNT and YYREEE (reference sequence). Trimming took 0 bases from V and 6 from J; bases not matched to a gene: 3. The full variable domain, with the rest looked up from reference TRBV5-4 and TRBJ1-3, is ETGVTQSPTHLIKTRGQQVTLRCSSQSGHNTVSWYQQALGQGPQFIFQYYREEENGRGNFPPRFSGLQFPNYSSELNVNALELDDSALYLCASSLAGTGANTIYFGEGSWLTVV.

This clone is a singleton in its sample. The DNA of the CDR3 is TGTGCCAGCAGGCCGGGACAGGGGGGGGAGCAGTTCTTC. This encodes CASRPGQGGEQFF. The J gene is TRBJ2-1, the V gene TRBV2; 11 bases match TRBD1. CDR1 SNHLY and CDR2 FYNNEI come from the germline V gene. The CDR3 contains 13 residues. V trimming: 6 bases; J trimming: 10 bases; junction bases outside the gene matches: 5.

In this sample, this clone turned up once. The rearrangement uses TRBV29-1 and TRBJ2-7; 10 bases align to TRBD1. The ends lost 7 bases at V and 4 bases at J; junction bases unmatched: 7. The CDR3 contains 13 residues. Germline V gives CDR1 SQVTM, CDR2 ANQGSEA. The CDR3 DNA follows: TGCAGCGCCGGGACAGGGGCGGGTTACGAGCAGTACTTC. It yields the protein CSAGTGAGYEQYF.

V gene TRBV7-2 combines with J gene TRBJ2-7; 8 nucleotides line up with TRBD1. This CDR3 has 15 residues. The V gene's germline CDR1 is SGHTA and CDR2 FQGNSA. V was pared by 4 bases and J by 4 bases, with 9 bases of the junction left unmatched. The CDR3 sequence: CASSSRTGNEYEQYF. The CDR3 DNA sequence: TGTGCCAGCAGCTCCAGGACAGGGAACGAGTACGAGCAGTACTTC.

The J gene is TRBJ1-6, the V gene TRBV7-9, with D uncertain. The CDR3 has 15 amino acids. Trimming pared 5 bases from V and 7 bases from J, leaving 15 bases between. Germline values: CDR1 SEHNR, CDR2 FQNEAQ (reference sequence). CDR3 coding DNA: TGTGCCAGCAGCCCCATGGGCGCTGGGAATTCACCCCTCCACTTT. Residues: CASSPMGAGNSPLHF.

This clone has a single count. The gene calls are TRBV2 and TRBJ1-3; the D is unclear. The CDR3 spans 12 residues. Trimming pared 7 bases from V and 4 bases from J, leaving 8 bases between. Germline V gene data show CDR1 as SNHLY and CDR2 as FYNNEI. This CDR3 reads CASTSTGNTIYF. CDR3 coding DNA: TGTGCCAGCACCTCGACAGGAAACACCATATATTTT.

The CDR3 DNA is TGTGCCAGGGCCCTTAGCTACGAATCCCTAGCCACAGATACGCAGTATTTT. This encodes CARALSYESLATDTQYF. This rearrangement joins TRBV21-1 to TRBJ2-3; the table gives TRBD2 as D, unverified against the DNA. TRBV21-1 is a listed pseudogene. This CDR3 region has 17 residues.

V usage is TRBV6-5 and J usage is TRBJ2-5; 8 bases are shared with TRBD1. CDR3 length: 14 amino acids. Trimming removed 1 base from V and 3 bases from J; junction bases left unmatched: 1. Germline lookup yields CDR1 MNHEY and CDR2 SVGAGI. The CDR3 region has the DNA TGTGCCAGCAGTTACTGGGACAGGAAAGAGACCCAGTACTTC. The encoded protein is CASSYWDRKETQYF.

Details on this clone: Within the sample, other DNA sequences also encode this same CDR3. The chain couples TRBV2 to TRBJ1-2; 11 nucleotides align to TRBD1. V lost 6 bases, J lost 7 bases, and 4 bases stayed unmatched. The CDR3 runs 13 residues. Germline lookup yields CDR1 SNHLY and CDR2 FYNNEI. CDR3 DNA: TGTGCCAGCAGGAGGGGACAGGGGGGTGGCTACACCTTC. It is translated as CASRRGQGGGYTF.

The genes are TRBV4-3 and TRBJ2-2, with D unclear. CDR3 length equals 16 residues. CDR1 and CDR2 from the germline V gene are LGHNA and YSLEER. V shed 0 bases and J shed 4 bases, with 12 bases lying between them. The CDR3 DNA reads TGCGCCAGCAGCCAAGAATCCATGGCAGGCACCGGGGAGCTGTTTTTT. Its translation is CASSQESMAGTGELFF.

The chain recombines TRBV6-6 with TRBJ2-5; maybe TRBD1 (6 bases). The length of the CDR3 is 14 residues. The ends were cut back, 6 bases at V and 5 bases at J, with 16 bases in the middle. Germline CDR1 reads MNHNY; CDR2 reads SVGAGI (reference sequence). CDR3 nucleotide sequence: TGTGCCAGCAGCCTAGACAGGTTTGGGGAGACCCAGTACTTC. Protein product: CASSLDRFGETQYF.

The chain joins TRBV9 to TRBJ2-2; TRBD2 agrees at 8 bases. The CDR3 runs 15 residues. From germline, CDR1 is SGDLS and CDR2 YYNGEE. V lost 1 base, J lost 7 bases, and 6 bases stayed unmatched. The CDR3 reads CASSVSAGVGGELFF. The CDR3 DNA reads as TGTGCCAGCAGCGTATCAGCGGGAGTGGGCGGGGAGCTGTTTTTT.

The rearrangement uses TRBV27 and TRBJ2-4, with 7 bases identical to TRBD1. CDR1 is MNHEY and CDR2 is SMNVEV in the germline V gene (reference sequence). CDR3 length: 17 residues. V gave up 3 bases and J gave up 8 bases; unmatched junction bases: 16. DNA for the CDR3: TGTGCCAGCAGTTTTGATTGGGATGTACAGGGGAGTGACATTCAGTACTTC. This encodes CASSFDWDVQGSDIQYF.

CDR3 residues: CASSYEVQGYEQYF. In DNA form, the CDR3 reads TGTGCCAGCAGTTATGAGGTGCAGGGTTACGAGCAGTACTTC. The chain employs TRBV27 and TRBJ2-7, with D possibly being TRBD1 (5 bases). The V and J ends lost 4 bases and 4 bases respectively, with 14 bases between them. This CDR3 comprises 14 residues. Looked up from germline, CDR1 is MNHEY and CDR2 is SMNVEV (reference sequence).

This CDR3 reads CASSGSGSYNEQFF. The CDR3 region has the DNA TGTGCCAGCAGCGGCTCAGGGTCCTACAATGAGCAGTTCTTC. The chain combines TRBV5-6 with TRBJ2-1, with a tentative D call TRBD1 (5 bases). Germline loops: CDR1 SGHDT, CDR2 YYEEEE. The CDR3 extends over 14 amino acids. V was pared by 4 bases and J by 1 base, with 9 bases between.

This sequence joins TRBV5-6 and TRBJ1-6, with D possibly being TRBD1 (6 bases). V lost 1 base, J lost 13 bases, and 15 bases lay in between. The germline V gene encodes CDR1 SGHDT and CDR2 YYEEEE. The CDR3 is made up of 14 amino acids. Written as DNA, the CDR3 is TGTGCCAGCAGCTTGACATCAGGGGAGTCGCCCCTCCACTTT. This gives the protein CASSLTSGESPLHF. The complete variable domain, with remaining parts taken from reference TRBV5-6 and TRBJ1-6, reads DAGVTQSPTHLIKTRGQQVTLRCSPKSGHDTVSWYQQALGQGPQFIFQYYEEEERQRGNFPDRFSGHQFPNYSSELNVNALLLGDSALYLCASSLTSGESPLHFGNGTRLTVT.

The rearrangement joins TRBV7-2 to TRBJ1-5, with D tentatively TRBD1 (6 bases). Germline CDR1 reads SGHTA; CDR2 reads FQGNSA. The germline V and J ends were trimmed by 5 bases and 3 bases, with 11 bases remaining between them. The CDR3 runs 14 residues. Written as DNA, the CDR3 is TGTGCCAGCAGCCCCGGACAGACCAATCAGCCCCAGCATTTT. Amino acid sequence: CASSPGQTNQPQHF.

The chain is built from TRBV2 and TRBJ1-1; D might be TRBD1 (5 bases). Per the germline V gene, CDR1 is SNHLY and CDR2 is FYNNEI. There are 13 residues in the CDR3. V was shortened by 11 bases and J by 2 bases, with 15 bases between the two germline ends. The CDR3 DNA follows: TGTGCCGGGCGAAGGGGCCACAACACTGAAGCTTTCTTT. Its protein product is CAGRRGHNTEAFF.

This chain links TRBV7-8 with TRBJ1-6; 10 bases are shared with TRBD1. The CDR3 sequence is 15 residues long. Germline CDR1 SGHVS, CDR2 FQNEAQ. The junction had 6 bases not matched to a gene; V was cut back by 5 bases and J by 8 bases. CDR3 sequence: CASSPRTGGDSPLHF. The CDR3 bases are TGTGCCAGCAGCCCCCGGACAGGGGGAGATTCACCCCTCCACTTT.